This TCR beta chain was obtained from a study of shared clonotypes between healthy human individuals. Study details: Donors, aged 18 to 49, were a couple of women and a few men. The study used three CD4 naive, three CD4 memory, two CD8 naive and one CD8 memory plate per donor.

Comments on this clone: No antigen is known for it.

Germline lookup yields CDR1 MGHDK and CDR2 SYGVNS. This CDR3 has 14 residues. Trimming took 4 bases from V and 3 from J; bases not matched to a gene: 3. Profiled with immunoSEQ multiplex PCR; TCRdb holds only in-frame clones, not every one. The sample contains 2 million to 3 million clones, over 85% of which appear only once. General study points: The sampled material consisted only of blood, and tissue repertoires are likely to differ.

V and J are TRBV25-1 and TRBJ2-7, with TRBD1 identical over 10 bases. Material for sequencing was naive CD4+ T cells from PBMCs. Subset given: CD45RA+ positively selected. This TCR came from a man younger than 30 in good health. Some clones in this sample may be carry-over from other donors' samples. CDR3 in DNA: TGTGCCAGCAGTGCACGGGACAGGGGCTACGAGCAGTACTTC. This translates into CASSARDRGYEQYF.